A selection of T cell receptor beta chains follows, all from one sample in a study of identical twins. TCRdb re-called the 5' RACE reads with MiXCR, one entry per CDR3 protein. The sample shows around 290,000 distinct CDR3 sequences, just under 9.5% of them seen only once. This same sample was also taken into another study, of yellow fever vaccine responses in identical twins.

What was sequenced was CD8+ T cells sorted from blood. These receptor sequences come from a woman aged 18-29 years in good health. The CDR3 runs from the conserved cysteine through the conserved F or W. A D gene is named only where the DNA matches it firmly. Size values are once, few and many counts, or a class for expanded clones, and some rows have none.

cdr3_length,j_call,clone_size,v_call,d_call,cdr3_aa,cdr3_nt
13,TRBJ2-5,.,TRBV4-2,TRBD2,CASSLGLAETQYF,TGTGCCAGCAGCCTAGGACTAGCGGAGACCCAGTACTTC
15,TRBJ2-1,.,TRBV28,TRBD2,CASSPGTSGWEEQFF,TGTGCCAGCAGTCCGGGGACTAGCGGATGGGAGGAGCAGTTCTTC
14,TRBJ2-3,few,TRBV24-1,.,CATSDPGLADTQYF,TGTGCCACCAGTGACCCCGGACTTGCAGATACGCAGTATTTT
12,TRBJ1-2,few,TRBV5-1,.,CASSSDRYGYTF,TGCGCCAGCAGCTCGGACAGATATGGCTACACCTTC
14,TRBJ2-5,many,TRBV29-1,.,CSVGLDIYQETQYF,TGCAGCGTCGGCCTGGACATCTACCAAGAGACCCAGTACTTC
13,TRBJ1-1,many,TRBV25-1,.,CASSRGEGTEAFF,TGTGCCAGCAGTCGTGGAGAAGGGACTGAAGCTTTCTTT
17,TRBJ2-2,.,TRBV19,.,CASSITATTSNTGELFF,TGTGCCAGTAGTATCACAGCTACTACATCAAACACCGGGGAGCTGTTTTTT
15,TRBJ2-5,few,TRBV20-1,.,CSATDRVWVGETQYF,TGCAGTGCGACGGACAGAGTTTGGGTTGGAGAGACCCAGTACTTC
13,TRBJ2-3,few,TRBV25-1,.,CASSIMITDTQYF,TGTGCCAGCAGCATCATGATTACAGATACGCAGTATTTT
12,TRBJ2-1,once,TRBV7-9,.,CAGDGSYNEQFF,TGTGCCGGAGACGGTTCCTACAATGAGCAGTTCTTC
16,TRBJ2-3,many,TRBV2,TRBD2,CASSSLAGGQTDTQYF,TGTGCCAGCAGCTCACTAGCGGGGGGGCAAACAGATACGCAGTATTTT
17,TRBJ2-7,few,TRBV24-1,TRBD1,CATSGDRDRGQNYEQYF,TGTGCCACCAGTGGGGACCGGGACAGGGGGCAGAACTACGAGCAGTACTTC
14,TRBJ2-7,many,TRBV29-1,TRBD1,CSVPVGDRGYEQYF,TGCAGCGTCCCAGTTGGGGACAGGGGCTACGAGCAGTACTTC
16,TRBJ2-7,.,TRBV18,TRBD2,CASSPPGLANSYEQYF,TGTGCCAGCTCACCACCGGGACTAGCGAACTCCTACGAGCAGTACTTC
15,TRBJ2-3,few,TRBV6-1,.,CASSPGPPRGDTQYF,TGTGCCAGCAGCCCCGGGCCCCCACGGGGAGATACGCAGTATTTT
18,TRBJ1-4,.,TRBV4-2,.,CASSQLVFLDATNEKLFF,TGTGCCAGCAGCCAATTGGTTTTCTTGGATGCAACTAATGAAAAACTGTTTTTT
13,TRBJ1-2,few,TRBV2,.,CASSDAGAYGYTF,TGTGCCAGCAGTGACGCCGGGGCCTATGGCTACACCTTC
13,TRBJ2-7,.,TRBV28,.,CASSPVGGSEQYF,TGTGCCAGCAGTCCCGTTGGGGGGAGCGAGCAGTACTTC
14,TRBJ1-2,many,TRBV27,TRBD1,CASSFGQGVGGYTF,TGTGCCAGCAGTTTTGGACAGGGTGTTGGTGGCTACACCTTC
14,TRBJ2-3,few,TRBV7-8,.,CASSLWLSTDTQYF,TGTGCCAGCAGCTTATGGCTATCAACAGATACGCAGTATTTT
16,TRBJ2-3,few,TRBV11-3,TRBD2,CASSPSSGRLTDTQYF,TGTGCCAGCAGCCCCTCTAGCGGGAGACTCACAGATACGCAGTATTTT
15,TRBJ2-1,.,TRBV7-8,TRBD2,CASSPERGFYNEQFF,TGTGCCAGCAGCCCCGAGCGGGGATTCTACAATGAGCAGTTCTTC
16,TRBJ2-1,few,TRBV4-3,TRBD2,CASSQQREGIYNEQFF,TGCGCCAGCAGCCAACAGCGGGAGGGAATATACAATGAGCAGTTCTTC
12,TRBJ2-7,many,TRBV3-1,.,CASSQSGYEQYF,TGTGCCAGCAGCCAAAGCGGTTACGAGCAGTACTTC
16,TRBJ2-5,.,TRBV12-3/TRBV12-4,TRBD1,CASRPPQGVNQETQYF,TGTGCCAGCAGGCCACCCCAGGGGGTGAACCAAGAGACCCAGTACTTC
15,TRBJ1-2,many,TRBV7-2,TRBD1,CASRQGQDPLYGYTF,TGTGCCAGCAGACAGGGACAGGACCCCCTCTATGGCTACACCTTC
17,TRBJ2-7,.,TRBV28,TRBD1,CASSPYDRDRGSNEQYF,TGTGCCAGCAGCCCTTACGACCGGGACAGGGGGAGCAACGAGCAGTACTTC
16,TRBJ2-1,many,TRBV14,.,CASSQELAPTYNEQFF,TGTGCCAGCAGCCAAGAGCTAGCGCCCACCTACAATGAGCAGTTCTTC
16,TRBJ2-7,many,TRBV4-1,TRBD2,CASSPGTSGTFYEQYF,TGCGCCAGCAGCCCCGGGACTAGCGGGACCTTCTACGAGCAGTACTTC
20,TRBJ2-1,few,TRBV11-1,TRBD2,CASSFPALGGRAILDNEQFF,TGTGCCAGCAGCTTCCCCGCGCTGGGCGGGAGGGCCATTCTTGACAATGAGCAGTTCTTC
10,TRBJ2-7,.,TRBV28,.,CASGIYEQYF,TGTGCCAGCGGAATTTACGAGCAGTACTTC
13,TRBJ2-3,many,TRBV7-2,.,CASSLGPSDTQYF,TGTGCCAGCAGCTTAGGGCCATCTGATACGCAGTATTTT
14,TRBJ2-1,.,TRBV4-3,TRBD2,CASSHSGSYNEQFF,TGCGCCAGCAGCCACAGCGGGAGTTATAATGAGCAGTTCTTC
16,TRBJ2-3,many,TRBV3-1,TRBD2,CASSQQRTSEADTQYF,TGTGCCAGCAGCCAACAGCGGACTAGCGAGGCAGATACGCAGTATTTT
20,TRBJ2-4,few,TRBV7-7,TRBD2,CASSFNSGTSASLAKNIQYF,TGTGCTAGCAGCTTCAACTCCGGGACTAGCGCCTCATTAGCCAAAAACATTCAGTACTTC
12,TRBJ1-1,.,TRBV6-6,.,CASSYSTAEAFF,TGTGCCAGCAGTTACTCAACGGCTGAAGCTTTCTTT
11,TRBJ2-1,many,TRBV7-9,.,CAIAKLDEQFF,TGTGCCATCGCGAAACTGGATGAGCAGTTCTTC